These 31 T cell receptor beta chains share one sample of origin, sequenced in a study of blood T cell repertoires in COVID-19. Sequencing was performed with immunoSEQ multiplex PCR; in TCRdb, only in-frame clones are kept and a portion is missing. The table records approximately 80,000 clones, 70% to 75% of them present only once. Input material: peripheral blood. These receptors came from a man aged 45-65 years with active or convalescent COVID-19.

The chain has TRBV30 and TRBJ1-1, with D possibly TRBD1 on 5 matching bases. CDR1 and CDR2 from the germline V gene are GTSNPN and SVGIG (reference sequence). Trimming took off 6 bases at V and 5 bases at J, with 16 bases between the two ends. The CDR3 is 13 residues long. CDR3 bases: TGTGCCTGCCGCGCCCGGGGGGATACTGAAGCTTTCTTT. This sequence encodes CACRARGDTEAFF.

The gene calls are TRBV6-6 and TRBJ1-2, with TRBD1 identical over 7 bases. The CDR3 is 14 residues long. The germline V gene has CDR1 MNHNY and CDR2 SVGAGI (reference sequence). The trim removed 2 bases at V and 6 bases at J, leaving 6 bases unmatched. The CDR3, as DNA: TGTGCCAGCAGTTACACGACAGGGCTCGATGGCTACACCTTC. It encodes CASSYTTGLDGYTF.

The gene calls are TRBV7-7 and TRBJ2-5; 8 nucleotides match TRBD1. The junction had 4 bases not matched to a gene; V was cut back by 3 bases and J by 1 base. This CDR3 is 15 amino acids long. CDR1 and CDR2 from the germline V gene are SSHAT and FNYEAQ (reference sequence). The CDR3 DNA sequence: TGTGCCAGCAGCTTTGGGGGACAGGTCCAAGAGACCCAGTACTTC. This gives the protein CASSFGGQVQETQYF.

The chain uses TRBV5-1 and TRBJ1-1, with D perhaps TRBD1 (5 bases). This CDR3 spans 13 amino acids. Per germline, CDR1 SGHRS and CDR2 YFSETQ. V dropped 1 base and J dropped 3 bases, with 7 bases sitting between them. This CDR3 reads CASSLQGDTEAFF. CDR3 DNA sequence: TGCGCCAGCAGCTTGCAGGGTGACACTGAAGCTTTCTTT.

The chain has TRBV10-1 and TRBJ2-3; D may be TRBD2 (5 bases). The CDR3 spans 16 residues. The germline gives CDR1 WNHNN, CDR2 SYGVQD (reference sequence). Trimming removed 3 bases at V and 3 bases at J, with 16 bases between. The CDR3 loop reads CASSDLTPAGTDTQYF. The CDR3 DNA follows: TGCGCCAGCAGTGATCTAACCCCCGCGGGTACAGATACGCAGTATTTT.

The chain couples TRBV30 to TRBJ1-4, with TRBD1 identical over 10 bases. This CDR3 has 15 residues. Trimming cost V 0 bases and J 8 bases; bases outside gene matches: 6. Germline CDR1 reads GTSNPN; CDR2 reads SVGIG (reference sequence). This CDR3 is CAWSVTGTGDEKLFF. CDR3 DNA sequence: TGTGCCTGGAGTGTAACCGGGACAGGGGACGAAAAACTGTTTTTT.

Here the CDR3 DNA reads TGTGCCAGTACCCCAGGCGGGCAGGGAGGCTCACCCCTCCACTTT. Translated, it gives CASTPGGQGGSPLHF. The genes are TRBV19 and TRBJ1-6, with D perhaps matching TRBD1 (5 bases). CDR1 and CDR2 from the germline V gene are LNHDA and SQIVND (reference sequence). V lost 7 bases and J lost 10, with 20 bases in between. CDR3 size: 15 residues.

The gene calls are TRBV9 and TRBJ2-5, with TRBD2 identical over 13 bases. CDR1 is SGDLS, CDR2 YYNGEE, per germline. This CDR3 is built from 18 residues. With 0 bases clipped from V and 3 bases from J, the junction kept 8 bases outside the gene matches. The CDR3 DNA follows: TGTGCCAGCAGCGTAGAATCTCGGACTAGCGGGGGAAAAGAGACCCAGTACTTC. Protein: CASSVESRTSGGKETQYF.

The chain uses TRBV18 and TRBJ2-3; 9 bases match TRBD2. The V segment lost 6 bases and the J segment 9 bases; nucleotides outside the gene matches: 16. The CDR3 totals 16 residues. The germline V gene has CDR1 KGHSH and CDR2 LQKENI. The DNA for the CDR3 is TGTGCCAGCTCTGCCACCACGGGAGCGGGGGGTCTCACGCAGTATTTT. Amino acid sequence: CASSATTGAGGLTQYF.

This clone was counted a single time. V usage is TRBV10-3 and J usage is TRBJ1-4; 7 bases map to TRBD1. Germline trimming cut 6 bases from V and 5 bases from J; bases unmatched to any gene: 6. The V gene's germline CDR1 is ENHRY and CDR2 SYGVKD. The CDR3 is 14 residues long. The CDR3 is CAIRATGVNEKLFF. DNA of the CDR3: TGTGCCATCAGAGCTACAGGGGTAAATGAAAAACTGTTTTTT.

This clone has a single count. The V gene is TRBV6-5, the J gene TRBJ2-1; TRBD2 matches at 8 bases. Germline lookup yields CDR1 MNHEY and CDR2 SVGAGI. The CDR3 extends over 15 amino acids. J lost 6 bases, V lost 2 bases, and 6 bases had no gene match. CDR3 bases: TGTGCCAGCAGTTACCGGCGGGGGGCCAGCAATGAGCAGTTCTTC. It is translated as CASSYRRGASNEQFF.

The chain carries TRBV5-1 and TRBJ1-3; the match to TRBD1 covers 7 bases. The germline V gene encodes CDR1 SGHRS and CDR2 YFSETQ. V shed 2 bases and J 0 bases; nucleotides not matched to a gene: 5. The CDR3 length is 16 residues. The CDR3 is CASSLEQGSSGNTIYF. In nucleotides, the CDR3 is TGCGCCAGCAGCTTAGAACAGGGGAGCTCTGGAAACACCATATATTTT.

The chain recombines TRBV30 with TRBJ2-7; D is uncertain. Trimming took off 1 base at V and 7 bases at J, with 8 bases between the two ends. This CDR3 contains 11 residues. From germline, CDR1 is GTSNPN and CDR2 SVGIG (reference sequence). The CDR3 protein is CAWSGAEEQYF. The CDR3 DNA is TGTGCCTGGAGTGGGGCTGAAGAGCAGTACTTC. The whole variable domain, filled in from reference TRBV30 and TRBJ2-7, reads SQTIHQWPATLVQPVGSPLSLECTVEGTSNPNLYWYRQAAGRGLQLLFYSVGIGQISSEVPQNLSASRPQDRQFILSSKKLLLSDSGFYLCAWSGAEEQYFGPGTRLTVT.

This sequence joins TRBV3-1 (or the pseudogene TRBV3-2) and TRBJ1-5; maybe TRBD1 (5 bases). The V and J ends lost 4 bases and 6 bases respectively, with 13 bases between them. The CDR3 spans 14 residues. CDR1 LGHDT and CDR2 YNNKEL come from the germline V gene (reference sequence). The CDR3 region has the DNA TGTGCCAGCAGCCCCTCGGGGGGGGTTCAGCCCCAGCATTTT. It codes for CASSPSGGVQPQHF.

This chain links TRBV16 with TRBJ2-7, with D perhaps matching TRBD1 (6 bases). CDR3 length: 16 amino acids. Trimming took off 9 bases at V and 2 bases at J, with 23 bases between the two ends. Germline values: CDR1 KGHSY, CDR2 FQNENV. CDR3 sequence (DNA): TGTGCCAGAAGAAGGACAGATCGACCCTCTCCCTACGAGCAGTACTTC. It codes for CARRRTDRPSPYEQYF.

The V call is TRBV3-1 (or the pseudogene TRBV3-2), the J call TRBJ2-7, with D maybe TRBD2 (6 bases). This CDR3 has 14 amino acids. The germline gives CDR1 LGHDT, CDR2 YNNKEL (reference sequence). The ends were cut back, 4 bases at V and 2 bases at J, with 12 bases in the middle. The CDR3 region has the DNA TGTGCCAGCAGCCCCAGCGGGCGAGCCTACGAGCAGTACTTC. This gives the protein CASSPSGRAYEQYF.

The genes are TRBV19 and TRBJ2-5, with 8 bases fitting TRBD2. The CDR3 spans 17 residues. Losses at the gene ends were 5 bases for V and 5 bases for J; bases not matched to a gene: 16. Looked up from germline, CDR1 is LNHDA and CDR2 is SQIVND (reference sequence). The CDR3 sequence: CASSPSNRGGRSETQYF. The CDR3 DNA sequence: TGTGCCAGTAGTCCCTCCAACCGGGGGGGACGGTCGGAGACCCAGTACTTC.

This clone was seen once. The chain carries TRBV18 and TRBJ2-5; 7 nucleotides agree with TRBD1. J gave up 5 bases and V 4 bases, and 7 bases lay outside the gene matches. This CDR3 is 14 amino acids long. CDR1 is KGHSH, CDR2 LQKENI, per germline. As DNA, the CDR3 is TGTGCCAGCTCACTATCGACAGGGTCCGAGACCCAGTACTTC. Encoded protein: CASSLSTGSETQYF.

CDR3 bases: TGTGCCAGCAGCTTACCTTGGACAGTAGCAACTAATGAAAAACTGTTTTTT. Amino acid sequence: CASSLPWTVATNEKLFF. This chain links TRBV7-9 with TRBJ1-4, with D possibly matching TRBD1 (6 bases). In germline, CDR1 is SEHNR, CDR2 FQNEAQ (reference sequence). This CDR3 has 17 residues. Trimming left V 2 bases short and J 0 bases short, with 13 bases between.

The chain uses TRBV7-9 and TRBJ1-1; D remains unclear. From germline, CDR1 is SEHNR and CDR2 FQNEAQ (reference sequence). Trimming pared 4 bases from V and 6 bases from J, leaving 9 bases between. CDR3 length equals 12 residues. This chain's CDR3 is CASSSGGPEAFF. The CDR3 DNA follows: TGTGCCAGCAGCTCCGGTGGGCCTGAAGCTTTCTTT.

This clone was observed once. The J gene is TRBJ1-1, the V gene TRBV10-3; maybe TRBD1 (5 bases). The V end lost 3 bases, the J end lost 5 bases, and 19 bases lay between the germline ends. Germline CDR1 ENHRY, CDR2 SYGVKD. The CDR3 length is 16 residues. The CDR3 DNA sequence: TGTGCCATCAGTGACGGAGGGGCAGGATGGTGGACTGAAGCTTTCTTT. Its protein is CAISDGGAGWWTEAFF.

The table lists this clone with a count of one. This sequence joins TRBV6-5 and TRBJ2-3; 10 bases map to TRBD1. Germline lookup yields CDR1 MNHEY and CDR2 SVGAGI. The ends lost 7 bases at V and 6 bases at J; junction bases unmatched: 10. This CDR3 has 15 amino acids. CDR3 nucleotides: TGTGCCAGCACCCGGGACAGGGGCCCCAGGGATACGCAGTATTTT. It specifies CASTRDRGPRDTQYF.

CDR3 sequence reads: CASSPAGQGSSPYEQYF. CDR3 coding DNA: TGTGCCAGTAGTCCCGCGGGGCAGGGATCCTCCCCCTACGAGCAGTACTTC. The rearrangement links TRBV19 to TRBJ2-7, with D possibly TRBD2 on 6 matching bases. The V gene lost 5 bases and the J gene lost 2 bases, with 22 bases spanning the gap. CDR1 LNHDA and CDR2 SQIVND come from the germline V gene (reference sequence). The CDR3 extends over 17 amino acids.

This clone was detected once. CDR3 nucleotide sequence: TGTGCCAGCAGTCCCCGACTAGCGGATAGCACAGATACGCAGTATTTT. Protein product: CASSPRLADSTDTQYF. This chain connects TRBV6-6 to TRBJ2-3, with TRBD2 identical over 9 bases. In germline, CDR1 is MNHNY, CDR2 SVGAGI (reference sequence). After removal of 5 bases from V and 0 bases from J, the junction contained 6 bases not matched to a gene. The CDR3 consists of 16 residues.

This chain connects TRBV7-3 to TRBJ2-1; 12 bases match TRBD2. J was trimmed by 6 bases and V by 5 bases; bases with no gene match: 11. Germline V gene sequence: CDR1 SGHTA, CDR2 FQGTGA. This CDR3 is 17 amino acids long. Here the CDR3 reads CASSLVLTSGGLNEQFF. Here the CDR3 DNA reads TGTGCCAGCAGCCTCGTCCTGACTAGCGGGGGCCTCAATGAGCAGTTCTTC.

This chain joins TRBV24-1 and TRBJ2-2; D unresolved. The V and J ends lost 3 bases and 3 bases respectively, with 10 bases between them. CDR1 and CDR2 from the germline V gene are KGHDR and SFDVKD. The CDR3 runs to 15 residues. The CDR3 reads CATSDRLKYTGELFF. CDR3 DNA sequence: TGTGCCACCAGTGATCGACTGAAGTACACCGGGGAGCTGTTTTTT.

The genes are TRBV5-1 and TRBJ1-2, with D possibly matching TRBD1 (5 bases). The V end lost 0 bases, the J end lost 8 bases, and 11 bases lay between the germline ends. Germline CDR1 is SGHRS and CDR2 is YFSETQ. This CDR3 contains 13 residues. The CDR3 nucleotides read TGCGCCAGCAGCTTGGCGGGGGAGGACGGCTACACCTTC. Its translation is CASSLAGEDGYTF. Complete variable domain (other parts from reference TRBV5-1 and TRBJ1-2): KAGVTQTPRYLIKTRGQQVTLSCSPISGHRSVSWYQQTPGQGLQFLFEYFSETQRNKGNFPGRFSGRQFSNSRSEMNVSTLELGDSALYLCASSLAGEDGYTFGSGTRLTVV.

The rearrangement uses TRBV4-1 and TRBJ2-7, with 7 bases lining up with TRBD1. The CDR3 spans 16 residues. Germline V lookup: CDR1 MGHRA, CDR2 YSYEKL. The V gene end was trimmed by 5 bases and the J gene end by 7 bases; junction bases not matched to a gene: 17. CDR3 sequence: CASSEHFGTASREQYF. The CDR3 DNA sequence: TGCGCCAGCAGCGAACATTTTGGGACAGCCTCCCGTGAGCAGTACTTC.

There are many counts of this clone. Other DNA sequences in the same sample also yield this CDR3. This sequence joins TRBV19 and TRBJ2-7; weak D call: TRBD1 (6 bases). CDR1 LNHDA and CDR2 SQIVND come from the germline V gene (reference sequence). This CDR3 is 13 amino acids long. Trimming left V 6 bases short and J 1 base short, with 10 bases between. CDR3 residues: CASSRDRSYEQYF. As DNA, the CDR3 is TGTGCCAGTAGCCGTGACAGGTCCTACGAGCAGTACTTC.

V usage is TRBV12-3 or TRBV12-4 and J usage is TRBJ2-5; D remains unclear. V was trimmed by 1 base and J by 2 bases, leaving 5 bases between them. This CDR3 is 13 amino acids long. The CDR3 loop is CASSLDGQETQYF. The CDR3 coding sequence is TGTGCCAGCAGTTTAGACGGTCAAGAGACCCAGTACTTC.

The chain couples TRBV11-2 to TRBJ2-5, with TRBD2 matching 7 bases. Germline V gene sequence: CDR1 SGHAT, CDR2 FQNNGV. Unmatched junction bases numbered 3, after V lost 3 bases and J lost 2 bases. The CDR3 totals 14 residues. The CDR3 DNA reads TGTGCCAGCAGCTTGTGGGGGGGACAAGAGACCCAGTACTTC. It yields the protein CASSLWGGQETQYF. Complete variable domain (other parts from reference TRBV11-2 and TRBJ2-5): EAGVAQSPRYKIIEKRQSVAFWCNPISGHATLYWYQQILGQGPKLLIQFQNNGVVDDSQLPKDRFSAERLKGVDSTLKIQPAKLEDSAVYLCASSLWGGQETQYFGPGTRLLVL.